This record looks at one TCR beta chain sequence and its context. The sample belongs to a study of blood T cell repertoires in COVID-19. Study-wide context: T cells, B-cell-depleted T cells, or PBMCs supplied cDNA or gDNA.

Germline assignment: CDR1 SGHTA and CDR2 FQGNSA. The CDR3 runs 14 residues. V lost 1 base, J lost 7 bases, and 2 bases stayed unmatched. Only in-frame clones appear in the TCRdb table, and some are missing; sequencing was by immunoSEQ multiplex PCR. Of around 270,000 clones in the sample, 80% to 90% are singletons; the top ten hold under 5.5%. The rearrangement links TRBV7-2 to TRBJ1-5, with 9 nucleotides matching TRBD1. The TCR sequence derives from a man aged 60 to 69 with acute or convalescent COVID-19. Sequences were obtained from peripheral blood. The CDR3 DNA is TGTGCCAGCAGCTTAGGACAGGGGGGCCAGCCCCAGCATTTT. Protein: CASSLGQGGQPQHF.